A single sample gave rise to the 25 T cell receptor beta chains below, sequenced in a study of blood T cell repertoires in COVID-19. Sequencing was performed with immunoSEQ multiplex PCR; in TCRdb, only in-frame clones are kept and a portion is missing. The profile shows about 32,000 clones, over 90% of them singletons. The sequencing input was peripheral blood. These TCRs come from a male donor with active COVID-19.

This chain connects TRBV5-1 to TRBJ1-1; unclear D gene. The CDR3 has 13 amino acids. The V and J ends lost 7 bases and 1 base respectively, with 11 bases between them. Germline CDR1 SGHRS, CDR2 YFSETQ. CDR3 bases: TGCGCCAGCTCTCGACAAGGGAACACTGAAGCTTTCTTT. Translating it yields CASSRQGNTEAFF. The complete variable domain, with remaining parts taken from reference TRBV5-1 and TRBJ1-1, reads KAGVTQTPRYLIKTRGQQVTLSCSPISGHRSVSWYQQTPGQGLQFLFEYFSETQRNKGNFPGRFSGRQFSNSRSEMNVSTLELGDSALYLCASSRQGNTEAFFGQGTRLTVV.

The rearrangement uses TRBV7-2 and TRBJ1-1; 7 nucleotides match TRBD1. The CDR3 consists of 17 residues. J gave up 0 bases and V 5 bases, and 12 bases lay outside the gene matches. Germline V lookup: CDR1 SGHTA, CDR2 FQGNSA. The CDR3 DNA sequence: TGTGCCAGCAGCAGCTCCACCCGACAGGGAATGAACACTGAAGCTTTCTTT. Protein: CASSSSTRQGMNTEAFF.

V gene TRBV30 combines with J gene TRBJ1-1; D might be TRBD1 (5 bases). The CDR3 has 14 residues. The ends were cut back, 4 bases at V and 6 bases at J, with 18 bases in the middle. Germline V CDR1 and CDR2: GTSNPN, SVGIG (reference sequence). In nucleotides, the CDR3 is TGTGCCTGGACCAACCGAGCCTCGGGGGCTGAAGCTTTCTTT. Translation gives CAWTNRASGAEAFF.

This rearrangement joins TRBV20-1 to TRBJ2-1; 9 nucleotides line up with TRBD2. The trim removed 3 bases at V and 6 bases at J, leaving 18 bases unmatched. Per germline, CDR1 DFQATT and CDR2 SNEGSKA (reference sequence). The CDR3 spans 18 residues. As DNA, the CDR3 is TGCAGTGCTAGTTTGGCCCTAGCGGGGATCGAAGGTCGCAATGAGCAGTTCTTC. It encodes CSASLALAGIEGRNEQFF.

The rearrangement links TRBV7-2 to TRBJ2-1; possibly TRBD2 for D (7 bases). V lost 6 bases, J lost 7 bases, and 16 bases lay in between. Germline CDR1 SGHTA, CDR2 FQGNSA. The CDR3 runs to 14 residues. In DNA form, the CDR3 reads TGTGCCAGCAGAAGGGGAGGGGGATCGAATGAGCAGTTCTTC. Its protein is CASRRGGGSNEQFF.

This clone was observed a handful of times. The rearrangement uses TRBV7-2 and TRBJ1-1, with 8 bases fitting TRBD1. V lost 4 bases to trimming and J lost 5 bases; unmatched junction nucleotides: 3. The CDR3 has 13 residues. Germline loops: CDR1 SGHTA, CDR2 FQGNSA. CDR3 amino acids: CASSYHRGTEAFF. CDR3 DNA sequence: TGTGCCAGCAGCTACCACAGGGGGACTGAAGCTTTCTTT.

The chain employs TRBV19 and TRBJ1-6; no clear D. The V and J ends lost 5 bases and 10 bases respectively, with 9 bases between them. The CDR3 contains 12 residues. Per germline, CDR1 LNHDA and CDR2 SQIVND (reference sequence). Here the CDR3 DNA reads TGTGCCAGTAGTCTCACTTGGTCACCCCTCCACTTT. Protein: CASSLTWSPLHF.

The V gene is TRBV4-2, the J gene TRBJ2-7; 8 bases align to TRBD2. Germline V gene data show CDR1 as LGHNA and CDR2 as YNFKEQ. The CDR3 extends over 14 amino acids. Unmatched junction bases numbered 3, after V lost 5 bases and J lost 0 bases. The CDR3 is CASSGGGISYEQYF. The CDR3 region has the DNA TGTGCCAGCAGCGGCGGGGGGATCTCCTACGAGCAGTACTTC.

The rearrangement links TRBV12-3 or TRBV12-4 to TRBJ2-1; D unresolved. The length of the CDR3 is 12 residues. V dropped 1 base and J dropped 8 bases, with 6 bases sitting between them. The CDR3 sequence: CASSLGGYEQFF. Written as DNA, the CDR3 is TGTGCCAGCAGTTTAGGTGGCTATGAGCAGTTCTTC.

V gene TRBV18 combines with J gene TRBJ2-2; 7 bases match TRBD1. This CDR3 contains 14 residues. Trimming removed 6 bases from V and 6 bases from J; junction bases left unmatched: 7. CDR1 and CDR2 from the germline V gene are KGHSH and LQKENI. CDR3 in amino acids: CASSVPGTAGELFF. CDR3 coding DNA: TGTGCCAGCTCCGTTCCCGGGACAGCCGGGGAGCTGTTTTTT.

This chain links TRBV18 with TRBJ2-3, with a tentative D call TRBD1 (5 bases). The length of the CDR3 is 14 residues. Germline CDR1 is KGHSH and CDR2 is LQKENI. Trimming cost V 2 bases and J 5 bases, with 11 bases left between them. The DNA of the CDR3 is TGTGCCAGCTCACCATCTATAAGGGGAGATACGCAGTATTTT. The encoded protein is CASSPSIRGDTQYF. Full variable domain (outside the CDR3, taken from reference TRBV18 and TRBJ2-3): NAGVMQNPRHLVRRRGQEARLRCSPMKGHSHVYWYRQLPEEGLKFMVYLQKENIIDESGMPKERFSAEFPKEGPSILRIQQVVRGDSAAYFCASSPSIRGDTQYFGPGTRLTVL.

The chain is built from TRBV18 and TRBJ1-2; 12 bases are shared with TRBD1. The CDR3 spans 15 residues. The germline V gene has CDR1 KGHSH and CDR2 LQKENI. V lost 3 bases to trimming and J lost 2 bases; unmatched junction nucleotides: 1. The chain's CDR3 is CASSPGTGGNYGYTF. Here the CDR3 DNA reads TGTGCCAGCTCACCCGGGACAGGGGGCAACTATGGCTACACCTTC.

The V gene is TRBV2, the J gene TRBJ1-1; D possibly corresponds to TRBD1 (5 bases). V dropped 7 bases and J dropped 4 bases, with 16 bases sitting between them. The germline V gene has CDR1 SNHLY and CDR2 FYNNEI. The CDR3 loop spans 14 amino acids. CDR3 bases: TGTGCCAGCAAGTCTCACGGGGGGGGCACTGAAGCTTTCTTT. Its protein is CASKSHGGGTEAFF.

The J gene is TRBJ1-1, the V gene TRBV2, with D maybe TRBD1 (6 bases). The CDR3 sequence is 17 residues long. CDR1 and CDR2 from the germline V gene are SNHLY and FYNNEI. The ends were cut back, 7 bases at V and 0 bases at J, with 21 bases in the middle. The CDR3 loop is CASMFSGGPIMNTEAFF. The CDR3 DNA is TGTGCCAGCATGTTCTCGGGGGGCCCAATTATGAACACTGAAGCTTTCTTT.

This chain joins TRBV7-9 and TRBJ1-1; 10 bases match TRBD1. From germline, CDR1 is SEHNR and CDR2 FQNEAQ (reference sequence). The J segment lost 3 bases and the V segment lost 5 bases, leaving 12 bases of the junction unmatched. The CDR3 runs to 17 residues. In DNA form, the CDR3 reads TGTGCCAGCAGCCGAGGGGGACAGGGGTATCGGGACACTGAAGCTTTCTTT. Encoded protein: CASSRGGQGYRDTEAFF.

J is TRBJ2-7 and V is TRBV20-1, with D unclear. V was trimmed by 5 bases and J by 2 bases, leaving 7 bases between them. Germline loops: CDR1 DFQATT, CDR2 SNEGSKA (reference sequence). This CDR3 has 11 amino acids. The CDR3 coding sequence is TGCAGTGCTTTGCAGGCCTACGAGCAGTACTTC. It encodes CSALQAYEQYF.

The V call is TRBV7-9, the J call TRBJ2-1; D is possibly TRBD1 (6 bases). With 4 bases removed from V and 1 base from J, the gap between germline ends came to 14 bases. Germline loops: CDR1 SEHNR, CDR2 FQNEAQ (reference sequence). This CDR3 is 16 amino acids long. The CDR3 is CASSSPGVRSYNEQFF. The CDR3 DNA reads as TGTGCCAGCAGCTCCCCAGGGGTCCGTTCCTACAATGAGCAGTTCTTC.

This clone showed up just a few times. The chain couples TRBV6-2 or TRBV6-3 to TRBJ1-1; D ambiguous. Trimming removed 2 bases from V and 5 bases from J, with 9 bases in between. CDR3 length: 13 residues. In germline, CDR1 is MNHEY, CDR2 SVGEGT. DNA of the CDR3: TGTGCCAGCAGTTACGGTACGCTAACTGAAGCTTTCTTT. This sequence encodes CASSYGTLTEAFF.

As DNA, the CDR3 is TGTGCCAGCAGCGTAAGGTCTAGCGGAAGCACAGATACGCAGTATTTT. Translation: CASSVRSSGSTDTQYF. The chain has TRBV9 and TRBJ2-3, with TRBD2 matching 7 bases. The germline CDR1 and CDR2 sequences are SGDLS and YYNGEE. Trimming at V came to 1 base and at J to 0 bases, leaving 5 bases not matched to a gene. The CDR3 is 16 amino acids. Full variable domain (rest looked up from reference TRBV9 and TRBJ2-3): DSGVTQTPKHLITATGQRVTLRCSPRSGDLSVYWYQQSLDQGLQFLIQYYNGEERAKGNILERFSAQQFPDLHSELNLSSLELGDSALYFCASSVRSSGSTDTQYFGPGTRLTVL.

The chain has TRBV4-1 and TRBJ1-2; D possibly corresponds to TRBD1 (5 bases). Trimming took off 3 bases at V and 2 bases at J, with 7 bases between the two ends. From germline, CDR1 is MGHRA and CDR2 YSYEKL. This CDR3 spans 13 amino acids. CDR3 sequence reads: CASSQQGNYGYTF. The DNA for the CDR3 is TGCGCCAGCAGCCAGCAGGGAAACTATGGCTACACCTTC.

The sample holds one count of this clone. This chain uses TRBV19 with TRBJ1-4; TRBD1 is a possible D gene (6 bases). V dropped 4 bases and J dropped 7 bases, with 13 bases sitting between them. The V gene's germline CDR1 is LNHDA and CDR2 SQIVND (reference sequence). This CDR3 has 14 residues. The CDR3 here is CASSNRAVGEKLFF. CDR3 DNA sequence: TGTGCCAGTAGTAACAGGGCGGTGGGTGAAAAACTGTTTTTT.

V gene TRBV6-1 combines with J gene TRBJ1-2; 8 nucleotides align to TRBD1. The CDR3 contains 14 residues. Unmatched junction bases numbered 5, after V lost 1 base and J lost 7 bases. Germline V gene lookup returns CDR1 MNHNS and CDR2 SASEGT. The CDR3 reads CASSEGLTGVGYTF. CDR3 coding DNA: TGTGCCAGCAGTGAAGGGCTGACAGGGGTTGGCTACACCTTC.

The V gene is TRBV27, the J gene TRBJ1-6, with a possible D match to TRBD1 (5 bases). The CDR3 is 16 amino acids. The germline gives CDR1 MNHEY, CDR2 SMNVEV (reference sequence). Trimming stripped 3 bases from V and 2 bases from J, with 11 bases between. CDR3 in DNA: TGTGCCAGCAGTTTTTTAGGGGTCACCTATAATTCACCCCTCCACTTT. Its protein product is CASSFLGVTYNSPLHF.

CDR3 nucleotides: TGTGCCAGCAGCTTTGGGACAGGGGAGACTTTCTTT. Its translation is CASSFGTGETFF. The V and J genes are TRBV11-1 and TRBJ1-1; 10 bases fit TRBD1. CDR3 length: 12 amino acids. With V trimmed by 3 bases and J by 12 bases, 4 bases remained unmatched. The V gene's germline CDR1 is SGHAT and CDR2 FQDESV (reference sequence).

The rearrangement uses TRBV7-9 and TRBJ2-3; the match to TRBD1 covers 9 bases. J lost 6 bases, V lost 1 base, and 5 bases had no gene match. The CDR3 runs to 15 residues. Germline CDR1 reads SEHNR; CDR2 reads FQNEAQ (reference sequence). This CDR3 is CASSLEGQGKDTQYF. In DNA, the CDR3 is TGTGCCAGCAGCTTAGAAGGACAGGGGAAGGATACGCAGTATTTT. The full variable domain, rest sourced from reference TRBV7-9 and TRBJ2-3, is DTGVSQNPRHKITKRGQNVTFRCDPISEHNRLYWYRQTLGQGPEFLTYFQNEAQLEKSRLLSDRFSAERPKGSFSTLEIQRTEQGDSAMYLCASSLEGQGKDTQYFGPGTRLTVL.